The clone carrying this T cell receptor beta chain was counted many times. Its antigen is as yet unknown. This CDR3 is built from 15 residues. V was pared by 6 bases and J by 4 bases, with 9 bases of the junction left unmatched. This sample was included in a study of CD8 T cells in ankylosing spondylitis. General observations from the study: Researchers reportedly found disease-linked clones significantly enriched in matched ankylosing spondylitis synovial fluid. Disease-linked clones were found to be CD8+ and relatively rare in peripheral blood. Characteristic of ankylosing spondylitis blood, it appeared, was a TCR beta motif comprising eight highly homologous variants.

Using quantitative 5'-RACE with molecular barcodes, the authors made TCR beta libraries. TCRdb fed the 5' RACE reads into MiXCR, producing one record per CDR3 protein. The repertoire holds roughly 250,000 distinct CDR3 sequences, around 9.2% seen once, with about 6.5% in the top ten. The J gene is TRBJ2-1, the V gene TRBV12-3 or TRBV12-4; 7 bases fit TRBD2. This receptor was obtained from a male donor with ankylosing spondylitis or in good health (not recorded which). The specimen was blood, either unsorted or a sorted T cell fraction (not recorded which). CDR3 amino acids: CASSQGPSGYNEQFF. For the CDR3, the DNA is TGTGCCAGCAGCCAAGGGCCTAGCGGTTACAATGAGCAGTTCTTC.